A single sample is the source of the 25 T cell receptor beta chains below, sequenced in a study of T cell changes during pregnancy in multiple sclerosis. TCRdb's copy holds only in-frame clones and misses some; the assay was immunoSEQ multiplex PCR. In the table there are roughly 69,000 clones, under 95% of which are singletons. The sample was peripheral blood, taken in the third trimester of pregnancy. These receptors were obtained from a female donor with multiple sclerosis, enrolled in a pregnancy study.

J is TRBJ1-1 and V is TRBV5-1; 8 bases are a match to TRBD1. Trimming at V came to 4 bases and at J to 3 bases, leaving 5 bases not matched to a gene. The CDR3 sequence is 14 residues long. The germline CDR1 and CDR2 sequences are SGHRS and YFSETQ. The CDR3 protein is CASSGWDRYTEAFF. Here the CDR3 DNA reads TGCGCCAGCAGCGGGTGGGACAGGTACACTGAAGCTTTCTTT.

The gene calls are TRBV6-6 and TRBJ1-6; 8 bases match TRBD1. CDR1 and CDR2 (germline): MNHNY, SVGAGI (reference sequence). The J segment lost 2 bases and the V segment lost 8 bases, leaving 8 bases of the junction unmatched. The CDR3 covers 16 residues. DNA for the CDR3: TGTGCCAGCGGCTCGACAGGGGTACCCTATAATTCACCCCTCCACTTT. Its translation is CASGSTGVPYNSPLHF.

This rearrangement joins TRBV5-1 to TRBJ2-1, with D perhaps matching TRBD2 (7 bases). Germline V CDR1 and CDR2: SGHRS, YFSETQ. The CDR3 sequence is 15 residues long. The V gene lost 1 base and the J gene lost 7 bases, with 15 bases spanning the gap. The CDR3 nucleotides read TGCGCCAGCAGCTTGAACGGGGGGCTGGTGAATGAGCAGTTCTTC. This gives the protein CASSLNGGLVNEQFF.

The gene calls are TRBV7-2 and TRBJ2-3; D is perhaps TRBD1 (5 bases). V shed 1 base and J shed 2 bases, with 10 bases lying between them. Germline V gene data show CDR1 as SGHTA and CDR2 as FQGNSA. The CDR3 length is 15 residues. In DNA, the CDR3 is TGTGCCAGCAGCTTAGTTGCAGGGCTCACAGATACGCAGTATTTT. This translates into CASSLVAGLTDTQYF.

This sequence joins TRBV19 and TRBJ1-1; 9 bases match TRBD1. V trimming: 11 bases; J trimming: 6 bases; junction bases outside the gene matches: 7. Germline V lookup: CDR1 LNHDA, CDR2 SQIVND (reference sequence). This CDR3 is built from 12 residues. The CDR3 is CARTGEGSEAFF. CDR3 nucleotides: TGTGCCCGGACAGGGGAAGGCTCTGAAGCTTTCTTT.

This chain connects TRBV28 to TRBJ2-5; 8 bases are a match to TRBD2. The trim removed 3 bases at V and 1 base at J, leaving 7 bases unmatched. Germline V gives CDR1 MDHEN, CDR2 SYDVKM. The CDR3 is made up of 16 amino acids. The CDR3 spells CASSFEAGGSQETQYF. CDR3 DNA sequence: TGTGCCAGCAGTTTCGAGGCGGGGGGCTCCCAAGAGACCCAGTACTTC. The variable domain in full, completed from reference TRBV28 and TRBJ2-5, reads DVKVTQSSRYLVKRTGEKVFLECVQDMDHENMFWYRQDPGLGLRLIYFSYDVKMKEKGDIPEGYSVSREKKERFSLILESASTNQTSMYLCASSFEAGGSQETQYFGPGTRLLVL.

The rearrangement joins TRBV19 to TRBJ1-1, with TRBD1 matching 9 bases. CDR1 LNHDA and CDR2 SQIVND come from the germline V gene (reference sequence). The CDR3 spans 16 residues. V shed 5 bases and J 4 bases; nucleotides not matched to a gene: 11. The CDR3 nucleotides are TGTGCCAGTAGTCCCCGGGACAGGGCGGGGGTCACTGAAGCTTTCTTT. Its translation: CASSPRDRAGVTEAFF.

The rearrangement links TRBV7-2 to TRBJ2-5; 7 bases are shared with TRBD2. Germline V lookup: CDR1 SGHTA, CDR2 FQGNSA. With 0 bases clipped from V and 3 bases from J, the junction kept 4 bases outside the gene matches. The CDR3 contains 15 residues. CDR3 coding DNA: TGTGCCAGCAGCTTAGCCGGGGGGACGGAAGAGACCCAGTACTTC. Protein: CASSLAGGTEETQYF.

The J gene is TRBJ2-2, the V gene TRBV6-5; 7 bases are a match to TRBD1. This CDR3 has 14 amino acids. The V gene's germline CDR1 is MNHEY and CDR2 SVGAGI. V was clipped by 5 bases and J by 0 bases; unmatched bases: 0. CDR3 protein: CASSGTANTGELFF. The CDR3 bases are TGTGCCAGCAGTGGGACAGCGAACACCGGGGAGCTGTTTTTT.

V gene TRBV9 combines with J gene TRBJ2-3; TRBD2 matches 9 bases. The germline V gene encodes CDR1 SGDLS and CDR2 YYNGEE. The CDR3 runs to 18 residues. Trimming cost V 1 base and J 2 bases; bases outside gene matches: 11. The DNA of the CDR3 is TGTGCCAGCAGCGTAAGTCGTCGGGCGGGGGGGTCCACAGATACGCAGTATTTT. Translating gives CASSVSRRAGGSTDTQYF.

The CDR3 loop is CASSPRGTSGRTYEQYF. The CDR3 bases are TGTGCCAGCAGCCCCAGGGGGACTAGCGGGCGAACCTACGAGCAGTACTTC. The chain carries TRBV7-9 and TRBJ2-7; 12 nucleotides align to TRBD2. The V segment lost 5 bases and the J segment 2 bases; nucleotides outside the gene matches: 10. Germline V lookup: CDR1 SEHNR, CDR2 FQNEAQ (reference sequence). This CDR3 contains 17 residues.

The rearrangement joins TRBV19 to TRBJ1-1; 9 positions agree with TRBD1. The trim removed 6 bases at V and 5 bases at J, leaving 10 bases unmatched. The germline V gene has CDR1 LNHDA and CDR2 SQIVND (reference sequence). CDR3 length: 15 amino acids. CDR3 region: CASSLTGGSETEAFF. The CDR3 DNA is TGTGCCAGTAGCCTGACAGGGGGATCGGAGACTGAAGCTTTCTTT.

The chain has TRBV20-1 and TRBJ1-1; D remains unclear. V gave up 6 bases and J gave up 6 bases, with 11 bases separating them. Germline CDR1 is DFQATT and CDR2 is SNEGSKA (reference sequence). This CDR3 is built from 11 residues. The CDR3 DNA reads as TGCAGTGCCGGCGGGATCGCTGAAGCTTTCTTT. Protein product: CSAGGIAEAFF.

This sequence joins TRBV4-3 and TRBJ1-3, with D hard to call. CDR3 size: 16 residues. Germline V gene lookup returns CDR1 LGHNA and CDR2 YSLEER. Trimming removed 0 bases at V and 3 bases at J, with 12 bases between. This CDR3 is CASSQDLGGSGNTIYF. CDR3 bases: TGCGCCAGCAGCCAAGATTTAGGAGGGAGTGGAAACACCATATATTTT.

V is TRBV6-1 and J is TRBJ2-7, with D unclear. The CDR3 totals 13 residues. The germline V gene has CDR1 MNHNS and CDR2 SASEGT. The germline V and J ends were trimmed by 7 bases and 1 base, with 11 bases remaining between them. The DNA of the CDR3 is TGTGCCAGCATTGCGGTCCTATCCTACGAGCAGTACTTC. Translating gives CASIAVLSYEQYF.

The chain has TRBV11-1 and TRBJ1-2; 8 bases align to TRBD1. The junction had 3 bases not matched to a gene; V was cut back by 4 bases and J by 5 bases. The CDR3 loop spans 13 amino acids. CDR1 SGHAT and CDR2 FQDESV come from the germline V gene (reference sequence). The CDR3 protein is CASSYDRGYGYTF. The DNA of the CDR3 is TGTGCCAGCAGCTACGACAGGGGTTATGGCTACACCTTC.

The chain couples TRBV7-2 to TRBJ1-3; the match to TRBD1 covers 9 bases. Germline-derived CDR1 and CDR2 are SGHTA and FQGNSA. The J segment lost 4 bases and the V segment lost 5 bases, leaving 6 bases of the junction unmatched. The CDR3 spans 15 residues. This CDR3 reads CASSATGGAGNTIYF. The CDR3 DNA follows: TGTGCCAGCAGCGCAACAGGGGGCGCCGGAAACACCATATATTTT.

The V and J genes are TRBV29-1 and TRBJ2-7; D is undetermined. Between the trimmed V and J ends, which lost 4 bases and 4 bases, there was a span of 11 bases. The CDR3 has 12 amino acids. The germline V gene has CDR1 SQVTM and CDR2 ANQGSEA. CDR3: CSVASTWYEQYF. The DNA of the CDR3 is TGCAGCGTTGCCAGTACCTGGTACGAGCAGTACTTC.

This clone was detected once. J is TRBJ1-2 and V is TRBV2; 9 bases agree with TRBD1. The germline V gene has CDR1 SNHLY and CDR2 FYNNEI. The length of the CDR3 is 15 residues. V lost 6 bases and J lost 7; bases outside the gene matches: 12. The CDR3 is CASRGTTGGVRGYTF. The CDR3 coding sequence is TGTGCCAGCAGGGGGACTACAGGGGGCGTTCGTGGCTACACCTTC.

The chain combines TRBV18 with TRBJ1-3; D unresolved. CDR3 length: 14 residues. CDR1 is KGHSH and CDR2 is LQKENI in the germline V gene. Trimming pared 4 bases from V and 0 bases from J, leaving 7 bases between. The CDR3 DNA follows: TGTGCCAGCTCACGAGAAACCTCTGGAAACACCATATATTTT. Its protein product is CASSRETSGNTIYF.

As concerns this clone: The same CDR3 is also encoded by other DNA sequences in this sample. The J gene is TRBJ1-1, the V gene TRBV5-1; D is unresolved. CDR3 length equals 13 residues. Germline CDR1 SGHRS, CDR2 YFSETQ. Trimming took off 0 bases at V and 2 bases at J, with 5 bases between the two ends. The CDR3 DNA is TGCGCCAGCAGCTTGGAAGCAAACACTGAAGCTTTCTTT. Its protein product is CASSLEANTEAFF. The full variable domain, completed using reference TRBV5-1 and TRBJ1-1, is KAGVTQTPRYLIKTRGQQVTLSCSPISGHRSVSWYQQTPGQGLQFLFEYFSETQRNKGNFPGRFSGRQFSNSRSEMNVSTLELGDSALYLCASSLEANTEAFFGQGTRLTVV.

The chain carries TRBV6-1 and TRBJ2-2, with D possibly matching TRBD1 (5 bases). From germline, CDR1 is MNHNS and CDR2 SASEGT. V lost 4 bases and J 3 bases, leaving 18 bases between the germline ends. The CDR3 sequence is 17 residues long. The CDR3 loop is CASSVQAPIDYTGELFF. The CDR3, as DNA: TGTGCCAGCAGTGTACAGGCCCCGATTGACTACACCGGGGAGCTGTTTTTT.

The J gene is TRBJ1-2, the V gene TRBV4-3, with D possibly TRBD1 on 5 matching bases. Trimming pared 3 bases from V and 8 bases from J, leaving 13 bases between. CDR1 LGHNA and CDR2 YSLEER come from the germline V gene. The CDR3 is made up of 13 amino acids. This CDR3 reads CASSQADSRGYTF. CDR3 sequence (DNA): TGCGCCAGCAGCCAGGCAGACAGTCGAGGCTACACCTTC.

In this sample, this clone turned up once. V gene TRBV28 combines with J gene TRBJ1-5; a possible D gene is TRBD1 (6 bases). Germline CDR1 reads MDHEN; CDR2 reads SYDVKM. This CDR3 has 15 residues. The germline V and J ends were trimmed by 8 bases and 1 base, with 15 bases remaining between them. CDR3 sequence: CASSLGGGSNQPQHF. The CDR3 bases are TGTGCCAGCTCCCTAGGGGGAGGGAGCAATCAGCCCCAGCATTTT.

The rearrangement joins TRBV30 to TRBJ1-2; D gene unclear. V shed 4 bases and J shed 7 bases, with 16 bases lying between them. Germline CDR1 reads GTSNPN; CDR2 reads SVGIG (reference sequence). The CDR3 is 13 amino acids. CDR3 coding DNA: TGTGCCTGGACTATCCGCGTTCATAGTGGCTACACCTTC. Its translation: CAWTIRVHSGYTF.